One and the same sample provided the 30 T cell receptor beta chains below, sequenced in a study of cytomegalovirus exposure and HLA in healthy donors. 13 Jbeta primers and 60 Vbeta primers were used for the PCR. The method was immunoSEQ multiplex PCR; TCRdb's version includes in-frame clones alone and lacks a portion of them. This sample's clone table lists roughly 120,000 clones. The specimen sequenced was PBMCs. The source of these receptors is a man aged 18 to 29 in good health and CMV-seronegative.

The chain joins TRBV7-2 to TRBJ1-5; 7 bases map to TRBD1. V was pared by 4 bases and J by 7 bases, with 7 bases of the junction left unmatched. Germline loops: CDR1 SGHTA, CDR2 FQGNSA. The CDR3 loop spans 14 amino acids. The CDR3 is CASSSDRVGQPQHF. As DNA, the CDR3 is TGTGCCAGCAGCTCCGACAGGGTAGGACAGCCCCAGCATTTT.

The J gene is TRBJ2-1, the V gene TRBV9, with TRBD1 as a possible D gene (6 bases). Germline assignment: CDR1 SGDLS and CDR2 YYNGEE. There are 16 residues in the CDR3. Trimming removed 3 bases from V and 5 bases from J, with 18 bases in between. Here the CDR3 reads CASSAHPRTGNNEQFF. The CDR3 nucleotides read TGTGCCAGCAGCGCCCACCCCAGAACAGGGAACAATGAGCAGTTCTTC.

This chain uses TRBV19 with TRBJ2-5; 10 bases fit TRBD1. The CDR3 extends over 16 amino acids. Germline-derived CDR1 and CDR2 are LNHDA and SQIVND (reference sequence). V gave up 2 bases and J gave up 5 bases; unmatched junction bases: 8. DNA for the CDR3: TGTGCCAGTAGTATAACGACAGGGGGCTTGGAGGAGACCCAGTACTTC. It codes for CASSITTGGLEETQYF.

The chain couples TRBV5-1 to TRBJ1-1, with no clear D. The CDR3 is 15 residues long. The germline gives CDR1 SGHRS, CDR2 YFSETQ. Trimming left V 0 bases short and J 0 bases short, with 9 bases between. The CDR3 spells CASSLDSALNTEAFF. The DNA for the CDR3 is TGCGCCAGCAGCTTGGACAGTGCCTTGAACACTGAAGCTTTCTTT.

V usage is TRBV5-1 and J usage is TRBJ1-6; D gene ambiguous. V was pared by 0 bases and J by 6 bases, with 7 bases between. The CDR3 length is 14 residues. Per the germline V gene, CDR1 is SGHRS and CDR2 is YFSETQ. CDR3 sequence: CASSLDVGNSPLHF. The CDR3 nucleotides read TGCGCCAGCAGCTTGGACGTCGGTAATTCACCCCTCCACTTT.

The chain couples TRBV5-5 to TRBJ2-7; a weak D match, TRBD2 (5 bases). V was shortened by 3 bases and J by 0 bases, with 13 bases between the two germline ends. Per germline, CDR1 SGHKS and CDR2 YYEKEE (reference sequence). The CDR3 sequence is 15 residues long. CDR3 protein: CASSSKGLASYEQYF. CDR3 DNA: TGTGCCAGCAGCTCAAAAGGCCTAGCCTCCTACGAGCAGTACTTC.

The chain carries TRBV18 and TRBJ2-1; a weak D match, TRBD2 (6 bases). The CDR3 runs to 11 residues. Germline values: CDR1 KGHSH, CDR2 LQKENI. V shed 7 bases and J shed 8 bases, with 9 bases lying between them. The CDR3 protein is CASLRGYEQFF. The CDR3 DNA reads TGTGCCAGCTTACGGGGGTATGAGCAGTTCTTC.

V is TRBV10-3 and J is TRBJ1-1; TRBD1 matches at 10 bases. Trimming at V came to 6 bases and at J to 2 bases, leaving 3 bases not matched to a gene. This CDR3 comprises 14 residues. Germline CDR1 is ENHRY and CDR2 is SYGVKD. CDR3 nucleotide sequence: TGTGCCATCAGGACAGGGGGCGGTAACACTGAAGCTTTCTTT. It codes for CAIRTGGGNTEAFF.

The chain employs TRBV5-4 and TRBJ1-5; D call uncertain. This CDR3 has 12 residues. Per the germline V gene, CDR1 is SGHNT and CDR2 is YYREEE (reference sequence). Trimming took off 5 bases at V and 7 bases at J, with 10 bases between the two ends. CDR3 in amino acids: CASSLAGQPQHF. CDR3 nucleotides: TGTGCCAGCAGTTTAGCCGGGCAGCCCCAGCATTTT.

The genes are TRBV2 and TRBJ2-7, with D perhaps matching TRBD2 (5 bases). Trimming took 8 bases from V and 4 from J, leaving 15 bases between them. The CDR3 totals 13 residues. The germline V gene has CDR1 SNHLY and CDR2 FYNNEI. Written as DNA, the CDR3 is TGTGCCAGCGGACTCGAAGGACGGTACGAGCAGTACTTC. It is translated as CASGLEGRYEQYF.

The chain combines TRBV7-3 with TRBJ2-1; no reliable D call. The CDR3 contains 16 residues. Looked up from germline, CDR1 is SGHTA and CDR2 is FQGTGA. Trimming shortened V by 5 bases and J by 0 bases, and 14 bases separated the two germline ends. For the CDR3, the DNA is TGTGCCAGCAGCCCTAACGTCCGGAGCTCCTACAATGAGCAGTTCTTC. Its translation is CASSPNVRSSYNEQFF.

The chain carries TRBV19 and TRBJ2-5; possible D gene TRBD2, 6 bases. Trimming cost V 7 bases and J 9 bases, with 21 bases left between them. The CDR3 has 14 residues. Germline lookup yields CDR1 LNHDA and CDR2 SQIVND (reference sequence). The CDR3 DNA is TGTGCCAGTACCTCAGGGACTGCCGGTGGGGCCCAGTACTTC. Residues: CASTSGTAGGAQYF.

This chain connects TRBV9 to TRBJ2-3, with D possibly TRBD1 on 6 matching bases. The CDR3 is 14 amino acids. Trimming left V 0 bases short and J 1 base short, with 6 bases between. Germline CDR1 is SGDLS and CDR2 is YYNGEE. In DNA, the CDR3 is TGTGCCAGCAGCGTAGGACAGGGCACAGATACGCAGTATTTT. Translating gives CASSVGQGTDTQYF.

This chain joins TRBV13 and TRBJ2-1; unclear D gene. This CDR3 comprises 14 residues. The V gene's germline CDR1 is PRHDT and CDR2 FYEKMQ (reference sequence). Trimming removed 5 bases from V and 4 bases from J, with 12 bases in between. CDR3 protein: CASSSRLRYNEQFF. DNA for the CDR3: TGTGCCAGCAGCAGCCGTCTGCGGTACAATGAGCAGTTCTTC. Using reference TRBV13 and TRBJ2-1 for the parts outside the CDR3, the full variable domain is AAGVIQSPRHLIKEKRETATLKCYPIPRHDTVYWYQQGPGQDPQFLISFYEKMQSDKGSIPDRFSAQQFSDYHSELNMSSLELGDSALYFCASSSRLRYNEQFFGPGTRLTVL.

The V and J genes are TRBV7-9 and TRBJ1-4; a weak D match, TRBD1 (6 bases). CDR1 and CDR2 from the germline V gene are SEHNR and FQNEAQ (reference sequence). This CDR3 comprises 14 residues. Trimming removed 5 bases at V and 5 bases at J, with 12 bases between. CDR3 region: CASSRGQNNEKLFF. DNA of the CDR3: TGTGCCAGCAGCAGAGGACAGAACAATGAAAAACTGTTTTTT.

V gene TRBV5-1 combines with J gene TRBJ2-3, with 13 nucleotides matching TRBD2. V lost 2 bases, J lost 6 bases, and 9 bases stayed unmatched. The CDR3 has 17 amino acids. Germline CDR1 and CDR2: SGHRS and YFSETQ. In DNA form, the CDR3 reads TGCGCCAGCAGCTTACTGGGACTAGCGGGATTTGGGGATACGCAGTATTTT. This codes for CASSLLGLAGFGDTQYF.

V is TRBV4-1 and J is TRBJ2-1; 10 nucleotides agree with TRBD1. The germline CDR1 and CDR2 sequences are MGHRA and YSYEKL. The CDR3 spans 14 residues. V gave up 4 bases and J gave up 8 bases; unmatched junction bases: 5. CDR3: CASSRQGALDEQFF. CDR3 DNA sequence: TGCGCCAGCAGCCGACAGGGGGCGTTGGATGAGCAGTTCTTC.

The gene calls are TRBV6-5 and TRBJ2-7; D gene ambiguous. The CDR3 contains 13 residues. Per the germline V gene, CDR1 is MNHEY and CDR2 is SVGAGI. Trimming removed 7 bases at V and 0 bases at J, with 10 bases between. This chain's CDR3 is CASKTGASYEQYF. CDR3 nucleotides: TGTGCCAGCAAGACTGGTGCCTCCTACGAGCAGTACTTC.

This chain connects TRBV15 to TRBJ1-6, with D possibly TRBD1 on 6 matching bases. This CDR3 has 15 residues. Germline V gene lookup returns CDR1 LNHNV and CDR2 YYDKDF (reference sequence). Trimming removed 1 base at V and 7 bases at J, with 11 bases between. The CDR3: CATSRGRGGNSPLHF. The CDR3 DNA follows: TGTGCCACCAGCAGAGGTAGGGGGGGGAATTCACCCCTCCACTTT.

The rearrangement joins TRBV5-1 to TRBJ2-3, with TRBD1 identical over 8 bases. The CDR3 consists of 16 residues. From germline, CDR1 is SGHRS and CDR2 YFSETQ. J was trimmed by 3 bases and V by 6 bases; bases with no gene match: 12. The CDR3 spells CASTPPQGQATDTQYF. CDR3 DNA: TGCGCCAGCACCCCCCCTCAGGGACAGGCAACAGATACGCAGTATTTT.

The chain combines TRBV30 with TRBJ1-1, with TRBD1 as a possible D gene (5 bases). The CDR3 sequence is 13 residues long. The germline V and J ends were trimmed by 3 bases and 1 base, with 9 bases remaining between them. The germline V gene has CDR1 GTSNPN and CDR2 SVGIG (reference sequence). CDR3 sequence: CAWSLTGNTEAFF. Here the CDR3 DNA reads TGTGCCTGGAGCCTAACAGGGAACACTGAAGCTTTCTTT. The full variable domain, its missing parts supplied by reference TRBV30 and TRBJ1-1, is SQTIHQWPATLVQPVGSPLSLECTVEGTSNPNLYWYRQAAGRGLQLLFYSVGIGQISSEVPQNLSASRPQDRQFILSSKKLLLSDSGFYLCAWSLTGNTEAFFGQGTRLTVV.

The chain uses TRBV6-6 and TRBJ1-2; D is unclear. The germline CDR1 and CDR2 sequences are MNHNY and SVGAGI (reference sequence). The CDR3 totals 13 residues. Trimming pared 8 bases from V and 0 bases from J, leaving 10 bases between. The chain's CDR3 is CASSLPANYGYTF. CDR3 DNA: TGTGCCAGCTCCCTACCCGCTAACTATGGCTACACCTTC.

The J gene is TRBJ2-1, the V gene TRBV12-5, with 12 nucleotides matching TRBD1. The CDR3 covers 15 residues. The ends lost 6 bases at V and 7 bases at J; junction bases unmatched: 7. Germline CDR1 reads LGHNT; CDR2 reads FRNRAP. CDR3 nucleotides: TGTGCTAGTGGCAAGGGACAGGGGGCTGGAAATGAGCAGTTCTTC. Translation gives CASGKGQGAGNEQFF.

J is TRBJ1-1 and V is TRBV5-1, with a possible D match to TRBD1 (5 bases). This CDR3 is 14 amino acids long. Per germline, CDR1 SGHRS and CDR2 YFSETQ. Between the trimmed V and J ends, which lost 0 bases and 2 bases, there was a span of 8 bases. The CDR3 loop reads CASSLEGLNTEAFF. Written as DNA, the CDR3 is TGCGCCAGCAGCTTGGAGGGACTTAACACTGAAGCTTTCTTT.

The J gene is TRBJ2-1, the V gene TRBV15; TRBD2 aligns across 8 bases. V shed 1 base, J shed 5 bases, and the junction held 1 base outside the gene matches. The CDR3 is 14 residues long. Germline values: CDR1 LNHNV, CDR2 YYDKDF (reference sequence). The CDR3 nucleotides are TGTGCCACCAGCAGAGCCGGGGGGGACAATGAGCAGTTCTTC. Amino acid sequence: CATSRAGGDNEQFF.

The chain recombines TRBV5-4 with TRBJ1-1; TRBD1 is a possible D gene (6 bases). This CDR3 is 13 amino acids long. Germline V gene sequence: CDR1 SGHNT, CDR2 YYREEE (reference sequence). The V and J ends lost 1 base and 5 bases respectively, with 9 bases between them. CDR3 loop: CASSLTGRTEAFF. The CDR3 DNA reads TGTGCCAGCAGCTTGACAGGGCGGACTGAAGCTTTCTTT.

V and J are TRBV30 and TRBJ2-5, with 10 nucleotides matching TRBD1. Germline V gene data show CDR1 as GTSNPN and CDR2 as SVGIG (reference sequence). V was pared by 3 bases and J by 5 bases, with 3 bases of the junction left unmatched. CDR3 length: 13 amino acids. The CDR3 DNA reads as TGTGCCTGGAGGGACAGGGGGTGGGAGACCCAGTACTTC. This codes for CAWRDRGWETQYF.

The V call is TRBV6-4, the J call TRBJ1-6, with TRBD1 matching over 7 bases. Germline CDR1 MRHNA, CDR2 SNTAGT. The V segment lost 6 bases and the J segment 8 bases; nucleotides outside the gene matches: 4. The CDR3 is 13 residues long. The CDR3 DNA reads TGTGCCAGCAGGTCCAGGGGGGATTCACCCCTCCACTTT. Protein sequence: CASRSRGDSPLHF.

The chain carries TRBV11-2 and TRBJ2-7; TRBD2 matches 10 bases. Germline CDR1 SGHAT, CDR2 FQNNGV. The CDR3 spans 16 residues. V lost 5 bases, J lost 4 bases, and 11 bases stayed unmatched. The CDR3 sequence: CASSTYPSGRLYEQYF. DNA for the CDR3: TGTGCCAGCAGCACCTACCCTAGCGGGAGATTATACGAGCAGTACTTC.

The rearrangement joins TRBV7-9 to TRBJ2-5, with a tentative D call TRBD1 (6 bases). Germline V gene data show CDR1 as SEHNR and CDR2 as FQNEAQ (reference sequence). This CDR3 comprises 14 residues. The V and J ends lost 4 bases and 7 bases respectively, with 16 bases between them. CDR3 DNA sequence: TGTGCCAGCAGCTCGGACAGCCAGATTGTGACCCAGTACTTC. Its protein product is CASSSDSQIVTQYF. Using reference TRBV7-9 and TRBJ2-5 for the parts outside the CDR3, the full variable domain is DTGVSQNPRHKITKRGQNVTFRCDPISEHNRLYWYRQTLGQGPEFLTYFQNEAQLEKSRLLSDRFSAERPKGSFSTLEIQRTEQGDSAMYLCASSSDSQIVTQYFGPGTRLLVL.